The clone carrying this T cell receptor (beta chain) showed up just a few times. This entry belongs to a study of T-cell reconstitution after alpha-beta-depleted transplantation in children. A TCRbeta library incorporating unique molecular identifiers was prepared. TCRdb re-derived calls from the PCR reads in MiXCR, one entry per CDR3 protein. The repertoire includes about 610,000 distinct CDR3 sequences, roughly 10% of them detected once, and roughly 4% sits in the top ten. Trimming removed 5 bases at V and 1 base at J, with 16 bases between. The CDR3 is made up of 15 amino acids. The germline gives CDR1 DFQATT, CDR2 SNEGSKA (reference sequence).

The TCR sequence derives from a human donor who donated a stem cell graft to a child with acute myeloid leukemia. The gene calls are TRBV20-1 and TRBJ2-3; D is uncertain. The sample consisted of PBMCs from the stem cell graft donor, taken from the stem cell graft. CDR3 protein: CSARSVAARTDTQYF. The CDR3 coding sequence is TGCAGTGCTCGATCGGTGGCAGCTCGCACAGATACGCAGTATTTT.